This entry lists 23 T cell receptor beta chains sequenced from one sample in a study of T cells after yellow fever vaccination. MiXCR, run by TCRdb on the 5' RACE reads, gives a single entry per CDR3 protein. Of under 550,000 distinct CDR3 sequences detected, around a fifth appear once; the ten largest clones hold about 16%. Sequenced here: PBMCs, sampled 21 days after the first yellow fever vaccination. These receptors originate from a man aged 18 to 29 who received the YFV17D yellow fever vaccine.

V gene TRBV20-1 combines with J gene TRBJ1-5; D is unclear. V lost 1 base, J lost 2 bases, and 12 bases lay in between. CDR3 length: 15 residues. Germline CDR1 and CDR2: DFQATT and SNEGSKA (reference sequence). Written as DNA, the CDR3 is TGCAGTGCTAGAGTTAAGGGAGTGGGCAATCAGCCCCAGCATTTT. This translates into CSARVKGVGNQPQHF.

This clonotype has more than one count but fewer than ten. The chain joins TRBV9 to TRBJ2-7; D may match TRBD1 or TRBD2 (5 bases each). The V gene lost 0 bases and the J gene lost 5 bases, with 15 bases spanning the gap. In germline, CDR1 is SGDLS, CDR2 YYNGEE. The CDR3 is made up of 15 amino acids. CDR3 in amino acids: CASSVARGPWDEQYF. For the CDR3, the DNA is TGTGCCAGCAGCGTAGCACGGGGACCCTGGGACGAGCAGTACTTC. The entire variable domain, with the rest obtained from reference TRBV9 and TRBJ2-7, is as follows: DSGVTQTPKHLITATGQRVTLRCSPRSGDLSVYWYQQSLDQGLQFLIQYYNGEERAKGNILERFSAQQFPDLHSELNLSSLELGDSALYFCASSVARGPWDEQYFGPGTRLTVT.

This clonotype was found a few times. This chain connects TRBV4-1 to TRBJ2-5; 7 bases are shared with TRBD2. Germline trimming cut 0 bases from V and 2 bases from J; bases unmatched to any gene: 3. Germline CDR1 reads MGHRA; CDR2 reads YSYEKL. The CDR3 has 15 residues. CDR3 region: CASSQDLRGQETQYF. The CDR3 coding sequence is TGCGCCAGCAGCCAAGATCTGCGGGGGCAAGAGACCCAGTACTTC.

The CDR3 nucleotides are TGTGCCAGCTCCCTGGGACTAGCATTAAATGAGCAGTTCTTC. It yields the protein CASSLGLALNEQFF. The gene calls are TRBV18 and TRBJ2-1; 9 nucleotides line up with TRBD2. The ends lost 6 bases at V and 7 bases at J; junction bases unmatched: 7. The CDR3 covers 14 residues. Per the germline V gene, CDR1 is KGHSH and CDR2 is LQKENI.

The chain carries TRBV19 and TRBJ1-5, with D perhaps TRBD1 (6 bases). CDR3 size: 13 residues. Looked up from germline, CDR1 is LNHDA and CDR2 is SQIVND (reference sequence). The V gene lost 5 bases and the J gene lost 7 bases, with 12 bases spanning the gap. The CDR3 region is CASSSRGEQPQHF. The CDR3 region has the DNA TGTGCCAGTAGTTCCAGGGGAGAACAGCCCCAGCATTTT.

This clonotype was seen many times. This chain connects TRBV7-8 to TRBJ1-5; D is undetermined. Germline V gives CDR1 SGHVS, CDR2 FQNEAQ. This CDR3 comprises 15 residues. Trimming removed 5 bases at V and 0 bases at J, with 11 bases between. The CDR3: CASSPLWDSNQPQHF. The CDR3 DNA sequence: TGTGCCAGCAGCCCCCTATGGGATAGCAATCAGCCCCAGCATTTT.

The chain combines TRBV29-1 with TRBJ1-2; 7 bases agree with TRBD1. CDR1 is SQVTM and CDR2 is ANQGSEA in the germline V gene. Germline trimming cut 0 bases from V and 4 bases from J; bases unmatched to any gene: 11. The CDR3 consists of 16 residues. The CDR3 protein is CSVEDLEGAPSYGYTF. CDR3 nucleotide sequence: TGCAGCGTTGAAGATCTAGAGGGGGCGCCTAGCTATGGCTACACCTTC.

This clonotype has only a few counts. The gene calls are TRBV28 and TRBJ1-3; D unresolved. V was shortened by 5 bases and J by 3 bases, with 11 bases between the two germline ends. The germline CDR1 and CDR2 sequences are MDHEN and SYDVKM. There are 14 residues in the CDR3. CDR3 bases: TGTGCCAGCAGTCCCGGTGGGCGTGGAAACACCATATATTTT. It yields the protein CASSPGGRGNTIYF.

This clonotype was counted ten times or more. The chain couples TRBV20-1 to TRBJ2-1, with TRBD2 matching 10 bases. Germline assignment: CDR1 DFQATT and CDR2 SNEGSKA (reference sequence). The ends lost 6 bases at V and 1 base at J; junction bases unmatched: 3. This CDR3 region has 14 residues. CDR3 sequence: CSARLAGSYNEQFF. The CDR3 DNA is TGCAGTGCAAGACTAGCGGGTTCCTACAATGAGCAGTTCTTC.

The J gene is TRBJ1-5, the V gene TRBV3-1; D call uncertain. Between the trimmed V and J ends, which lost 0 bases and 4 bases, there was a span of 7 bases. Germline-derived CDR1 and CDR2 are LGHDT and YNNKEL (reference sequence). The CDR3 totals 14 residues. The CDR3 DNA reads TGTGCCAGCAGCCAAGATGCCGGGAATCAGCCCCAGCATTTT. It encodes CASSQDAGNQPQHF.

The rearrangement links TRBV10-3 to TRBJ2-5; D unclear. V was clipped by 7 bases and J by 5 bases, with 14 bases between them. The CDR3 has 13 residues. The V gene's germline CDR1 is ENHRY and CDR2 SYGVKD. The CDR3 DNA is TGTGCCATCACGGGCCGTAAGCAGGAGACCCAGTACTTC. Its translation: CAITGRKQETQYF.

V is TRBV9 and J is TRBJ1-6, with TRBD1 as a possible D gene (5 bases). This CDR3 contains 17 residues. V gave up 0 bases and J gave up 10 bases, with 20 bases separating them. Looked up from germline, CDR1 is SGDLS and CDR2 is YYNGEE. The CDR3 loop reads CASSVDGRVRGKSPLHF. The CDR3 region has the DNA TGTGCCAGCAGCGTAGATGGCAGGGTCAGAGGGAAGTCACCCCTCCACTTT.

This clonotype was seen more than once but under ten times. The chain has TRBV28 and TRBJ2-7; no reliable D call. This CDR3 comprises 14 residues. Trimming cost V 6 bases and J 2 bases, with 14 bases left between them. The germline gives CDR1 MDHEN, CDR2 SYDVKM. CDR3 DNA sequence: TGTGCCAGCAGGTCCCAATCCTCCCCCTACGAGCAGTACGTC. Translating it yields CASRSQSSPYEQYV.

V and J are TRBV20-1 and TRBJ2-1, with D perhaps matching TRBD2 (7 bases). V was clipped by 0 bases and J by 5 bases, with 23 bases between them. The germline V gene encodes CDR1 DFQATT and CDR2 SNEGSKA (reference sequence). The CDR3 contains 18 residues. CDR3 coding DNA: TGCAGTGCTAGAGAACGCCTATTTCGGGGGGCCCTACACAATGAGCAGTTCTTC. Encoded protein: CSARERLFRGALHNEQFF.

At least ten counts were recorded for this clonotype. The V call is TRBV5-6, the J call TRBJ2-3, with 8 bases fitting TRBD1. The CDR3 extends over 16 amino acids. CDR1 and CDR2 (germline): SGHDT, YYEEEE. V lost 2 bases and J lost 3; bases outside the gene matches: 8. Written as DNA, the CDR3 is TGTGCCAGCAGCTTCCCACCCCGGGACAGGACAGATACGCAGTATTTT. It encodes CASSFPPRDRTDTQYF.

The CDR3 sequence is CASRSWWGFEFNSPLHF. The CDR3 DNA sequence: TGTGCCAGCAGGTCTTGGTGGGGCTTTGAATTTAATTCACCCCTCCACTTT. The gene calls are TRBV12-3 or TRBV12-4 and TRBJ1-6, with a possible D match to TRBD1 (5 bases). This CDR3 is 17 amino acids long. V dropped 6 bases and J dropped 6 bases, with 21 bases sitting between them.

The genes are TRBV10-3 and TRBJ2-1; 9 positions agree with TRBD2. The CDR3 is 16 residues long. V dropped 6 bases and J dropped 5; count of bases not matched to a gene: 11. Germline V gene sequence: CDR1 ENHRY, CDR2 SYGVKD. CDR3: CAIRVGGLAQHNEQFF. The CDR3 DNA is TGTGCCATCAGGGTTGGGGGACTAGCCCAGCACAATGAGCAGTTCTTC.

V is TRBV20-1 and J is TRBJ1-1; 11 nucleotides match TRBD1. Trimming cost V 6 bases and J 4 bases; bases outside gene matches: 4. CDR1 and CDR2 (germline): DFQATT, SNEGSKA (reference sequence). The CDR3 is 13 amino acids. CDR3 sequence reads: CSAKDRGPTEAFF. CDR3 DNA sequence: TGCAGTGCCAAGGACAGGGGGCCCACTGAAGCTTTCTTT.

This clonotype was observed a few times. The CDR3 protein is CASSLAGPNYEQYF. The CDR3 DNA reads TGCGCCAGCAGCTTAGCGGGGCCGAACTACGAGCAGTACTTC. The chain combines TRBV5-1 with TRBJ2-7; TRBD2 aligns across 7 bases. The junction had 5 bases not matched to a gene; V was cut back by 2 bases and J by 3 bases. This CDR3 spans 14 amino acids. Looked up from germline, CDR1 is SGHRS and CDR2 is YFSETQ.

In its sample, this clonotype was seen a few times. The gene calls are TRBV6-5 and TRBJ2-3, with 8 bases that match TRBD1. V trimming: 8 bases; J trimming: 2 bases; junction bases outside the gene matches: 6. The CDR3 runs 14 residues. From germline, CDR1 is MNHEY and CDR2 SVGAGI. CDR3 bases: TGTGCCAGCGGGTACAGGGGGATCACAGATACGCAGTATTTT. Protein sequence: CASGYRGITDTQYF.

This chain connects TRBV10-3 to TRBJ2-7; D is ambiguous. Germline V gene data show CDR1 as ENHRY and CDR2 as SYGVKD. There are 14 residues in the CDR3. Trimming took off 0 bases at V and 3 bases at J, with 9 bases between the two ends. DNA of the CDR3: TGTGCCATCAGTGAGTCGAAGGGAAACTACGAGCAGTACGTC. Amino acid sequence: CAISESKGNYEQYV.

The chain links TRBV5-1 to TRBJ2-1, with 12 nucleotides matching TRBD2. J lost 5 bases, V lost 6 bases, and 3 bases had no gene match. Germline V lookup: CDR1 SGHRS, CDR2 YFSETQ. This CDR3 comprises 14 residues. The CDR3 DNA reads TGCGCCAGCAAGCTAGCGGGGGGGGACAATGAGCAGTTCTTC. Protein: CASKLAGGDNEQFF.

The J gene is TRBJ1-5, the V gene TRBV27; 9 bases agree with TRBD1. Germline values: CDR1 MNHEY, CDR2 SMNVEV (reference sequence). The V and J ends lost 5 bases and 2 bases, in that order; junction bases with no gene match: 10. This CDR3 is 17 amino acids long. CDR3 loop: CASSLIPTGGGNQPQHF. DNA of the CDR3: TGTGCCAGCAGTCTCATCCCGACAGGGGGGGGCAATCAGCCCCAGCATTTT.